Presented here are 26 T cell receptor beta chains from one specimen sequenced in a study of blood T cell repertoires in COVID-19. Assay used: immunoSEQ multiplex PCR; TCRdb lists only in-frame clones, some missing. Of approximately 150,000 clones in the sample, around 83% were seen once. The sequenced material came from peripheral blood. The receptor source for this set is a woman aged 45-60 years with COVID-19, enrolled during active disease.

V gene TRBV11-2 combines with J gene TRBJ1-4; the D gene is possibly TRBD1 (6 bases). The CDR3 runs to 14 residues. Trimming stripped 3 bases from V and 8 bases from J, with 13 bases between. Germline-derived CDR1 and CDR2 are SGHAT and FQNNGV. This CDR3 reads CASSLNRDMEKLFF. For the CDR3, the DNA is TGTGCCAGCAGCTTGAACAGGGACATGGAAAAACTGTTTTTT.

In its sample, this clone was seen a few times. This chain uses TRBV6-5 with TRBJ1-2; no firm D call. Deletions cut 2 bases from V and 8 bases from J, with 12 bases between. The CDR3 contains 13 residues. Germline assignment: CDR1 MNHEY and CDR2 SVGAGI. The CDR3 reads CASSYLGRNGYTF. CDR3 coding DNA: TGTGCCAGCAGTTACCTGGGCAGGAACGGCTACACCTTC.

The CDR3 DNA sequence: TGTGCCAGTAGTAGGGACTCTTTGAGTTCCACTGAAGCTTTCTTT. Protein: CASSRDSLSSTEAFF. This chain uses TRBV19 with TRBJ1-1; maybe TRBD1 (5 bases). Germline V gives CDR1 LNHDA, CDR2 SQIVND (reference sequence). The CDR3 consists of 15 residues. With 4 bases removed from V and 4 bases from J, the gap between germline ends came to 16 bases.

The chain couples TRBV19 to TRBJ1-6; TRBD1 might be the D (6 bases). The CDR3 covers 14 residues. Trimming shortened V by 4 bases and J by 7 bases, and 11 bases separated the two germline ends. CDR1 is LNHDA and CDR2 is SQIVND in the germline V gene (reference sequence). CDR3 sequence (DNA): TGTGCCAGTAGTAACAGGGTGGACAATTCACCCCTCCACTTT. Its protein is CASSNRVDNSPLHF.

This chain uses TRBV2 with TRBJ2-7, with a weak D call TRBD1 (6 bases). Germline CDR1 and CDR2: SNHLY and FYNNEI. V lost 5 bases and J lost 0, with 11 bases in between. There are 14 residues in the CDR3. The CDR3 spells CASSMRGTSYEQYF. The CDR3 coding sequence is TGTGCCAGCAGTATGAGGGGGACCTCCTACGAGCAGTACTTC.

V gene TRBV11-3 combines with J gene TRBJ2-3, with TRBD1 identical over 8 bases. CDR1 is SGHNT and CDR2 is YENEEA in the germline V gene. V trimming: 4 bases; J trimming: 1 base; junction bases outside the gene matches: 4. This CDR3 is built from 15 residues. The CDR3 is CASSSTGDGTDTQYF. In DNA form, the CDR3 reads TGTGCCAGCAGCTCGACAGGGGATGGCACAGATACGCAGTATTTT.

The V gene is TRBV5-6, the J gene TRBJ1-1; D is unresolved. Trimming shortened V by 0 bases and J by 6 bases, and 6 bases separated the two germline ends. This CDR3 is 12 amino acids long. The germline V gene has CDR1 SGHDT and CDR2 YYEEEE. The CDR3 loop is CASSLAGPEAFF. The CDR3 region has the DNA TGTGCCAGCAGCTTGGCGGGTCCTGAAGCTTTCTTT.

This clone has just one count. J is TRBJ2-6 and V is TRBV2; 10 nucleotides align to TRBD1. The CDR3 spans 19 residues. CDR1 is SNHLY and CDR2 is FYNNEI in the germline V gene. Trimming cost V 6 bases and J 2 bases; bases outside gene matches: 13. For the CDR3, the DNA is TGTGCCAGCAGGGAGAGGGGGACAGGGGCGGAACCTGGGGCCAACGTCCTGACTTTC. This codes for CASRERGTGAEPGANVLTF.

This clone is a singleton in its sample. CDR3 nucleotides: TGTGCCAGCAGCGAGGGGGACTCTGGGGCCAACGTCCTGACTTTC. Amino acids: CASSEGDSGANVLTF. J is TRBJ2-6 and V is TRBV11-3, with D tentatively TRBD1 (6 bases). Germline loops: CDR1 SGHNT, CDR2 YENEEA. The CDR3 contains 15 residues. V was clipped by 5 bases and J by 0 bases, with 8 bases between them.

The V and J genes are TRBV6-5 and TRBJ2-7, with D maybe TRBD1 (6 bases). Per the germline V gene, CDR1 is MNHEY and CDR2 is SVGAGI. Trimming took 5 bases from V and 3 from J, leaving 11 bases between them. The CDR3 loop spans 13 amino acids. This chain's CDR3 is CASSTRTDYEQYF. In nucleotides, the CDR3 is TGTGCCAGCAGTACACGGACAGACTACGAGCAGTACTTC.

The J gene is TRBJ1-3, the V gene TRBV19; D uncertain. The CDR3 runs 14 residues. The germline V gene has CDR1 LNHDA and CDR2 SQIVND (reference sequence). The germline V and J ends were trimmed by 4 bases and 0 bases, with 7 bases remaining between them. Written as DNA, the CDR3 is TGTGCCAGTAGTAAACTGAGCTCTGGAAACACCATATATTTT. Protein product: CASSKLSSGNTIYF.

The V and J genes are TRBV6-5 and TRBJ1-1, with a possible D match to TRBD1 (5 bases). Between the trimmed V and J ends, which lost 5 bases and 5 bases, there was a span of 12 bases. The length of the CDR3 is 13 residues. Germline V CDR1 and CDR2: MNHEY, SVGAGI. The CDR3: CASSQGRQTEAFF. CDR3 sequence (DNA): TGTGCCAGCAGTCAGGGTAGGCAGACTGAAGCTTTCTTT.

This sequence joins TRBV11-2 and TRBJ1-6, with TRBD1 matching over 8 bases. With 2 bases clipped from V and 7 bases from J, the junction kept 7 bases outside the gene matches. The CDR3 has 16 amino acids. CDR1 is SGHAT, CDR2 FQNNGV, per germline. Written as DNA, the CDR3 is TGTGCCAGCAGCTTATTACCGACAGGGGCAAATTCACCCCTCCACTTT. Residues: CASSLLPTGANSPLHF.

This clone was recorded once. V and J are TRBV3-1 (or the pseudogene TRBV3-2) and TRBJ2-6; no clear D gene. The CDR3 sequence is 17 residues long. V dropped 3 bases and J dropped 4 bases, with 16 bases sitting between them. Germline assignment: CDR1 LGHDT and CDR2 YNNKEL (reference sequence). The CDR3 sequence: CASSQTKSPRGANVLTF. The CDR3, as DNA: TGTGCCAGCAGCCAGACGAAGTCTCCGAGGGGGGCCAACGTCCTGACTTTC.

Here the CDR3 DNA reads TGTGCCAGCAGCTCAGCAGGGGCCGGATACAATGAGCAGTTCTTC. Its translation is CASSSAGAGYNEQFF. The chain has TRBV7-6 and TRBJ2-1; D might be TRBD1 (6 bases). The germline V and J ends were trimmed by 4 bases and 4 bases, with 14 bases remaining between them. The CDR3 spans 15 residues. Germline CDR1 SGHVS, CDR2 FNYEAQ.

The chain links TRBV6-4 to TRBJ2-2, with D possibly TRBD1 on 6 matching bases. CDR3 length equals 14 residues. V dropped 7 bases and J dropped 3 bases, with 12 bases sitting between them. Germline V lookup: CDR1 MRHNA, CDR2 SNTAGT. CDR3 sequence: CASNEGQHTGELFF. As DNA, the CDR3 is TGTGCCAGCAACGAGGGACAACACACCGGGGAGCTGTTTTTT.

The chain joins TRBV19 to TRBJ1-1; tentatively, D is TRBD1 (5 bases). Looked up from germline, CDR1 is LNHDA and CDR2 is SQIVND (reference sequence). V dropped 5 bases and J dropped 0 bases, with 7 bases sitting between them. The CDR3 extends over 13 amino acids. The CDR3 spells CASSAGMNTEAFF. Written as DNA, the CDR3 is TGTGCCAGTAGTGCAGGGATGAACACTGAAGCTTTCTTT.

The chain combines TRBV11-3 with TRBJ2-3, with TRBD2 identical over 8 bases. V lost 3 bases, J lost 0 bases, and 2 bases stayed unmatched. Germline V lookup: CDR1 SGHNT, CDR2 YENEEA. The CDR3 totals 15 residues. For the CDR3, the DNA is TGTGCCAGCAGCTTTAGCGGGGATAGCACAGATACGCAGTATTTT. Protein sequence: CASSFSGDSTDTQYF.

J is TRBJ2-3 and V is TRBV30; D might be TRBD2 (6 bases). This CDR3 has 14 residues. Trimming pared 4 bases from V and 0 bases from J, leaving 11 bases between. From germline, CDR1 is GTSNPN and CDR2 SVGIG (reference sequence). Written as DNA, the CDR3 is TGTGCCTGGATTCGTGGGGGGAGCACAGATACGCAGTATTTT. This encodes CAWIRGGSTDTQYF.

The chain combines TRBV4-3 with TRBJ1-1; possibly TRBD1 for D (6 bases). The CDR3 loop spans 14 amino acids. Germline-derived CDR1 and CDR2 are LGHNA and YSLEER. The V end lost 1 base, the J end lost 5 bases, and 11 bases lay between the germline ends. CDR3 protein: CASSQVGQLTEAFF. The CDR3 region has the DNA TGCGCCAGCAGCCAAGTCGGACAGTTGACTGAAGCTTTCTTT.

This chain joins TRBV4-3 and TRBJ2-4, with 12 bases matching TRBD2. Germline assignment: CDR1 LGHNA and CDR2 YSLEER. The V and J ends lost 4 bases and 7 bases, in that order; junction bases with no gene match: 5. The CDR3 is made up of 15 amino acids. Here the CDR3 reads CASSRLAGGMNIQYF. The CDR3 coding sequence is TGCGCCAGCAGCCGCCTAGCGGGGGGGATGAACATTCAGTACTTC.

The chain combines TRBV2 with TRBJ2-1; 8 positions agree with TRBD1. V was clipped by 4 bases and J by 9 bases; unmatched bases: 5. Germline V gene sequence: CDR1 SNHLY, CDR2 FYNNEI. CDR3 length: 13 residues. Here the CDR3 reads CASSVDRGPEQFF. CDR3 bases: TGTGCCAGCAGTGTTGACAGGGGACCTGAGCAGTTCTTC. Full variable domain (outside the CDR3, taken from reference TRBV2 and TRBJ2-1): EPEVTQTPSHQVTQMGQEVILRCVPISNHLYFYWYRQILGQKVEFLVSFYNNEISEKSEIFDDQFSVERPDGSNFTLKIRSTKLEDSAMYFCASSVDRGPEQFFGPGTRLTVL.

About this clone itself: The same CDR3 also results from other DNA sequences found in this sample. The chain couples TRBV19 to TRBJ1-2, with 7 positions matching TRBD1. V was pared by 6 bases and J by 0 bases, with 1 base of the junction left unmatched. The CDR3 has 13 residues. Germline V gives CDR1 LNHDA, CDR2 SQIVND (reference sequence). CDR3 region: CASRDRTNYGYTF. The CDR3 DNA sequence: TGTGCCAGTAGGGACAGGACTAACTATGGCTACACCTTC.

The J gene is TRBJ1-4, the V gene TRBV5-6; D is ambiguous. Germline V CDR1 and CDR2: SGHDT, YYEEEE. Between the trimmed V and J ends, which lost 0 bases and 6 bases, there was a span of 6 bases. The length of the CDR3 is 13 residues. The DNA of the CDR3 is TGTGCCAGCAGCTTGGTGGCAGATGAAAAACTGTTTTTT. It specifies CASSLVADEKLFF.

The chain carries TRBV9 and TRBJ1-1; 7 nucleotides match TRBD1. With V trimmed by 4 bases and J by 5 bases, 11 bases remained unmatched. The CDR3 is made up of 15 amino acids. The germline V gene encodes CDR1 SGDLS and CDR2 YYNGEE. The CDR3 loop is CASSPRQGRVTEAFF. The DNA of the CDR3 is TGTGCCAGCAGCCCTCGACAGGGAAGGGTAACTGAAGCTTTCTTT.

V gene TRBV19 combines with J gene TRBJ2-4; D gene uncertain. Germline CDR1 and CDR2: LNHDA and SQIVND (reference sequence). Trimming took off 2 bases at V and 0 bases at J, with 8 bases between the two ends. This CDR3 spans 15 amino acids. CDR3 coding DNA: TGTGCCAGTAGTATAAGTGGGCTAGCCAAAAACATTCAGTACTTC. It encodes CASSISGLAKNIQYF. Supplemented by reference TRBV19 and TRBJ2-4, the full variable domain reads DGGITQSPKYLFRKEGQNVTLSCEQNLNHDAMYWYRQDPGQGLRLIYYSQIVNDFQKGDIAEGYSVSREKKESFPLTVTSAQKNPTAFYLCASSISGLAKNIQYFGAGTRLSVL.